This is a list of T cell receptor beta chains from one sample in a study of T cells after posttransplantation cyclophosphamide. The table came from immunoSEQ multiplex PCR; TCRdb's copy has only in-frame clones and leaves some out. The table lists about 3,600 clones, about 72% of them singletons. The specimen was memory CD8+ T cells sorted from blood. These receptors came from a middle-aged man. Each CDR3 is given with its conserved first and last residue. A D gene is named only where the DNA matches it firmly. The listing skips clone size in some rows; elsewhere it reads once, few, many or a size class.

cdr3_length,d_call,clone_size,j_call,v_call,cdr3_nt,cdr3_aa
15,-,-,TRBJ2-6,TRBV4-1,TGCGCCAGCAGCCCCCAGGGTTCCGGGGCCAACGTCCTGACTTTC,CASSPQGSGANVLTF
11,-,-,TRBJ2-7,TRBV19,TGTGCCAGTTCGGACAGCTACGAGCAGTACTTC,CASSDSYEQYF
12,-,-,TRBJ1-5,TRBV5-3,TGTGCCAGAAGCTTTGAGTTTCAGCCCCAGCATTTT,CARSFEFQPQHF
15,-,-,TRBJ1-5,TRBV21-1,TGTGCCAGCACCGCTATTGGCAGGAGCAATCAGCCCCAGCATTTT,CASTAIGRSNQPQHF
11,-,-,TRBJ1-1,TRBV7-9,TGTGCCAGCAGCCTCGGGGGGGAAGCTTTCTTT,CASSLGGEAFF
19,TRBD2,-,TRBJ2-1,TRBV7-3,TGTGCCAGCAGCCCGGGGACTAGCGGGAGGTGGGTGTCCTACAATGAGCAGTTCTTC,CASSPGTSGRWVSYNEQFF
15,-,-,TRBJ2-3,TRBV14,TGTGCCAGCAGCGTGACGGGGTCCTTCACAGATACGCAGTATTTT,CASSVTGSFTDTQYF
18,TRBD1,-,TRBJ1-2,TRBV27,TGTGCCAGCAGGACAATATCCCTCGGGACAGGGGGCTTCGGTGGCTACACCTTC,CASRTISLGTGGFGGYTF
14,-,-,TRBJ2-7,TRBV5-5,TGTGCCAGCAGCTTGCGCAGGGGAAGGGACGAGCAGTACTTC,CASSLRRGRDEQYF
14,-,-,TRBJ1-2,TRBV19,TGTGCCATACGAACGTCGGGGGGATTAAATGGCTACACCTTC,CAIRTSGGLNGYTF
15,-,few,TRBJ2-7,TRBV4-3,TGCGCCAGCAGCCAAGCTGAAGGACTCCTCGGGGAGCAGTACTTC,CASSQAEGLLGEQYF
16,TRBD1,-,TRBJ2-5,TRBV5-4,TGTGCCAGCAGCTTGGACAGGGGGCCTCCCCCGGAGACCCAGTACTTC,CASSLDRGPPPETQYF
16,-,-,TRBJ2-1,TRBV5-1,TGCGCCAGCAGCTTGGTTCAGTCGGGAGCGGAACAAAGTGGGTTCTTC,CASSLVQSGAEQSGFF
14,-,-,TRBJ1-1,TRBV7-8,TGTGCCAGCAGCTTAGTTCAGGGGAACACTGAAGCTTTCTTT,CASSLVQGNTEAFF
16,-,-,TRBJ2-5,TRBV30,TGTGCCTGGAGTGTCCTTCCTGTTCGGTTCCAAGAGACCCAGTACTTC,CAWSVLPVRFQETQYF
11,-,-,TRBJ1-1,TRBV28,TGTGCCAGCAGTCGAGACACTGAAGCTTTCTTT,CASSRDTEAFF
15,TRBD2,-,TRBJ2-1,TRBV7-6,TGTGCCAGCAGTCCGGGACTAGCGGGAGTCAATGAGCAGTTCTTC,CASSPGLAGVNEQFF
12,-,-,TRBJ1-2,TRBV30,TGTGCCTGGAGTACCACAGTATATGGCTACACCTTC,CAWSTTVYGYTF
14,-,-,TRBJ2-5,TRBV28,TGTGCCAGCAACCCTTGGACAGATCAAGAGACCCAGTACTTC,CASNPWTDQETQYF
17,-,few,TRBJ2-5,TRBV14,TGTGCCAGCAGCCAAGTAGAGGATTACCGATCACGGGAGACCCAGTACTTC,CASSQVEDYRSRETQYF
19,TRBD2,-,TRBJ2-1,TRBV5-1,TGCGCCAGCAGCTTGGTGGGAGTGGCGGGAGGTTCATCCTACAATGAGCAGTTCTTC,CASSLVGVAGGSSYNEQFF
15,TRBD1,-,TRBJ2-5,TRBV11-1,TGTGCCAGCAGTACGACAGGGGGCTTGATAGAGACCCAGTACTTC,CASSTTGGLIETQYF
13,-,-,TRBJ1-1,TRBV7-6,TGTGCCAGCAGCCTGACTGAGAACACTGAAGCTTTCTTT,CASSLTENTEAFF
15,-,once,TRBJ2-1,TRBV9,TGTGCCAGCAGCGTAGAGGTAGGGGTGAGCAATGAGCAGTTCTTC,CASSVEVGVSNEQFF
15,-,-,TRBJ1-6,TRBV9,TGTGCCAGCAGCGATGGACAGACTACGGGTTCACCCCTCCACTTT,CASSDGQTTGSPLHF
12,TRBD1,few,TRBJ1-1,TRBV30,TGTGCCTGGCAGGGGGCGAACACTGAAGCTTTCTTT,CAWQGANTEAFF
15,-,medium-sized,TRBJ1-1,TRBV4-1,TGCGCCAGCAGCCAAGGTTCGGGTGTGATCACTGAAGCTTTCTTT,CASSQGSGVITEAFF
16,TRBD2,once,TRBJ2-1,TRBV4-2,TGTGCCAGCAGCCAAGAAGTGGCGGGGGGGTACAATGAGCAGTTCTTC,CASSQEVAGGYNEQFF
12,-,-,TRBJ2-7,TRBV7-3,TGTGCCAGCAGCTTCGGAGGAGGCGAGCAGTACTTC,CASSFGGGEQYF
16,-,-,TRBJ1-4,TRBV4-1,TGCGCCAGCAGCCTCGAACGGTTTGCAACTAATGAAAAACTGTTTTTT,CASSLERFATNEKLFF
12,-,-,TRBJ1-5,TRBV6-1,TGTGCCAGCGGCAGGTCGTATCAGCCCCAGCATTTT,CASGRSYQPQHF
14,-,-,TRBJ2-7,TRBV2,TGTGCCAGTCAAGAGGGGGGGAACTCCTACGAGCAGTACTTC,CASQEGGNSYEQYF
15,TRBD1,-,TRBJ1-4,TRBV5-8,TGTGCCAGCAGCATTGACGGGACAGGGTCTGAAAAACTGTTTTTT,CASSIDGTGSEKLFF
16,-,-,TRBJ2-1,TRBV30,TGTGCCTGGAGACGTTGGGACTCGAGCTCCTACAATGAGCAGTTCTTC,CAWRRWDSSSYNEQFF
15,TRBD1,-,TRBJ2-7,TRBV9,TGTGCCAGCAGCCCTGGGACAGGGGGCTCATACGAGCAGTACTTC,CASSPGTGGSYEQYF
13,-,-,TRBJ2-1,TRBV5-6,TGTGCCAGCAGTTGGGACTGGGACAATGAGCAGTTCTTC,CASSWDWDNEQFF
12,-,-,TRBJ1-2,TRBV5-4,TGTGCCAGCAGCTTGTACGAGCGGGGGGGCACCTTC,CASSLYERGGTF
15,-,-,TRBJ1-4,TRBV15,TGTGCCACCAGCAGAGATCTAACAGGGATGGAAAAACTGTTTTTT,CATSRDLTGMEKLFF
15,TRBD1,-,TRBJ1-3,TRBV4-3,TGCGCCAGCAGCCTCACTACAGGGGTAGGAAACACCATATATTTT,CASSLTTGVGNTIYF
15,TRBD1,large,TRBJ2-2,TRBV19,TGTGCCAGTAGCCCGACAGGGGCGGGCACCGGGGAGCTGTTTTTT,CASSPTGAGTGELFF
15,-,large,TRBJ2-1,TRBV7-2,TGTGCCAGCAGCTTCGACAGGAGCTCCTACAATGAGCAGTTCTTC,CASSFDRSSYNEQFF
15,-,-,TRBJ2-7,TRBV4-3,TGCGCCAGCAGCCAAGACAGGGCGAGCTCCTACGAGCAGTACTTC,CASSQDRASSYEQYF
14,TRBD2,-,TRBJ2-7,TRBV30,TGTGCCTGGAGGCTAGCGGGGGGTCTTAGCGAGCAGTACTTC,CAWRLAGGLSEQYF
13,-,-,TRBJ2-7,TRBV2,TGTGCCAGCTTCCCGGAGTCGGCCTACGAGCAGTACTTC,CASFPESAYEQYF
13,-,-,TRBJ2-2,TRBV11-3,TGTGCCAGCAGCTTTTTAACGGCCGGGGAGCTGTTTTTT,CASSFLTAGELFF
16,TRBD2,-,TRBJ2-3,TRBV5-6,TGTGCCAGCAGCTTTATGGGGACTAGCGGCACAGATACGCAGTATTTT,CASSFMGTSGTDTQYF
13,-,-,TRBJ2-7,TRBV6-5,TGTGCCAGCAGTTACGCGCTCTCCTACGAGCAGTACTTC,CASSYALSYEQYF
14,TRBD2,-,TRBJ2-3,TRBV6-5,TGTGCCAGCAGTTCTGGGACTAGCGAGGATACGCAGTATTTT,CASSSGTSEDTQYF
13,-,-,TRBJ2-5,TRBV11-2,TGTGCCACGGAGAATCCATCCCAAGAGACCCAGTACTTC,CATENPSQETQYF
14,TRBD2,-,TRBJ2-2,TRBV11-2,TGTGCCAGCCTAGCGGGGGCCTCCACCGGGGAGCTGTTTTTT,CASLAGASTGELFF
14,TRBD1,-,TRBJ1-2,TRBV19,TGTGCCAGTAGTTGGGCAGGGGGCTACTATGGCTACACCTTC,CASSWAGGYYGYTF
14,TRBD1,-,TRBJ2-7,TRBV10-3,TGTGCCATCAAGGGACAGGGAGGCTCCTACGAGCAGTACTTC,CAIKGQGGSYEQYF
14,TRBD1,-,TRBJ2-7,TRBV27,TGTGCCAGCAGTTTCGGGACAGGGGTAAACGAGCAGTACTTC,CASSFGTGVNEQYF
15,TRBD1,-,TRBJ2-5,TRBV5-4,TGTGCCAGCAGCAACGGACAGGGTATCCCAGAGACCCAGTACTTC,CASSNGQGIPETQYF
13,-,-,TRBJ2-7,TRBV18,TGTGCCAGCTCCCCCGGGGGTTTCGACGAGCAGTACTTC,CASSPGGFDEQYF
15,-,-,TRBJ1-1,TRBV28,TGTGCCAGCAACGCCGGGTGGGGGGGACTCACTGAAGCTTTCTTT,CASNAGWGGLTEAFF
17,TRBD1,-,TRBJ2-3,TRBV7-9,TGTGCCAGCAGCCCGACAGGGGGATGGCTAGGGACAGATACGCAGTATTTT,CASSPTGGWLGTDTQYF
13,TRBD1,-,TRBJ2-5,TRBV6-6,TGTGCCACGGAGAAGACAGGGAAAGAGACCCAGTACTTC,CATEKTGKETQYF
14,TRBD1,-,TRBJ2-1,TRBV6-1,TGTGCCAGCAGGGACAGGACCCGTACGAATGAGCAGTTCTTC,CASRDRTRTNEQFF
11,-,-,TRBJ2-7,TRBV6-1,TGTGCCAGCAGTTACGGGGACGAGCAGTACTTC,CASSYGDEQYF